These 16 T cell receptor beta chains were sequenced from one sample in a study of blood T cell repertoires in COVID-19. TCRdb's copy holds only in-frame clones and misses some; the assay was immunoSEQ multiplex PCR. The sample yields some 490,000 clones, 75% to 90% seen once. The material sequenced was PBMCs or T cells enriched from blood (not recorded which). These receptors were obtained from a woman aged 55 to 70 who had recovered from COVID-19.

This clone appeared a single time. This chain links TRBV21-1 with TRBJ1-6. TRBV21-1 is termed a pseudogene. The CDR3 is 13 residues long. CDR3 sequence: CATSGSYNSPLHF. As DNA, the CDR3 is TGTGCCACCTCCGGCTCCTATAATTCACCCCTCCACTTT.

This rearrangement joins TRBV10-1 to TRBJ1-1; D is perhaps TRBD1 (6 bases). Germline values: CDR1 WNHNN, CDR2 SYGVQD (reference sequence). CDR3 length: 14 amino acids. V was cut by 4 bases and J by 1 base, with 10 bases left in between. The CDR3 sequence: CASSVSRGNTEAFF. For the CDR3, the DNA is TGCGCCAGCAGTGTCTCCAGGGGGAACACTGAAGCTTTCTTT.

V and J are TRBV5-1 and TRBJ1-4; a possible D gene is TRBD1 (6 bases). The CDR3 is made up of 14 amino acids. Germline-derived CDR1 and CDR2 are SGHRS and YFSETQ. The V end was cut by 1 base, the J end by 8 bases, with 12 bases between. In DNA, the CDR3 is TGCGCCAGCAGCTTGAGAGGGGGTGAGGAAAAACTGTTTTTT. Amino acid sequence: CASSLRGGEEKLFF.

This chain connects TRBV10-3 to TRBJ1-2; D unresolved. Per germline, CDR1 ENHRY and CDR2 SYGVKD. This CDR3 has 14 residues. V lost 4 bases and J 4 bases, leaving 13 bases between the germline ends. CDR3 protein: CAISVREDGYGYTF. In nucleotides, the CDR3 is TGTGCCATCAGTGTAAGGGAGGACGGCTATGGCTACACCTTC.

The V and J genes are TRBV29-1 and TRBJ2-3, with 8 bases that match TRBD1. The CDR3 is made up of 13 amino acids. The J segment lost 2 bases and the V segment lost 7 bases, leaving 5 bases of the junction unmatched. Looked up from germline, CDR1 is SQVTM and CDR2 is ANQGSEA. CDR3 nucleotide sequence: TGCAGCGCCGACAGGGGCGCCACAGATACGCAGTATTTT. It translates to CSADRGATDTQYF.

J is TRBJ1-2 and V is TRBV4-1, with 7 bases fitting TRBD1. The CDR3 spans 15 residues. Germline trimming cut 1 base from V and 4 bases from J; bases unmatched to any gene: 6. Germline CDR1 is MGHRA and CDR2 is YSYEKL. As DNA, the CDR3 is TGCGCCAGCAGCCAAGGCTTGACAGGGCTCTATGGCTACACCTTC. This gives the protein CASSQGLTGLYGYTF.

The chain combines TRBV19 with TRBJ1-2, with no clear D. This CDR3 region has 14 residues. The germline gives CDR1 LNHDA, CDR2 SQIVND (reference sequence). V was clipped by 5 bases and J by 0 bases, with 10 bases between them. This CDR3 is CASSPGAANYGYTF. CDR3 sequence (DNA): TGTGCCAGTAGTCCCGGAGCAGCTAACTATGGCTACACCTTC. Combining the CDR3 with reference TRBV19 and TRBJ1-2 gives the whole variable domain DGGITQSPKYLFRKEGQNVTLSCEQNLNHDAMYWYRQDPGQGLRLIYYSQIVNDFQKGDIAEGYSVSREKKESFPLTVTSAQKNPTAFYLCASSPGAANYGYTFGSGTRLTVV.

The chain joins TRBV5-1 to TRBJ2-1; the D gene is possibly TRBD1 (6 bases). Germline CDR1 SGHRS, CDR2 YFSETQ. The CDR3 loop spans 15 amino acids. The germline V and J ends were trimmed by 2 bases and 6 bases, with 15 bases remaining between them. The CDR3 nucleotides read TGCGCCAGCAGCTTACTAACAGGGATTGGCAATGAGCAGTTCTTC. Translated: CASSLLTGIGNEQFF.

About this clone: The same CDR3 can be traced to other DNA sequences in this sample. The J gene is TRBJ2-3, the V gene TRBV7-2; 11 bases match TRBD2. V lost 2 bases, J lost 2 bases, and 3 bases stayed unmatched. The CDR3 consists of 16 residues. Germline CDR1 and CDR2: SGHTA and FQGNSA. The CDR3 sequence: CASSLLAGGTTDTQYF. The CDR3 nucleotides read TGTGCCAGCAGCTTATTAGCGGGGGGGACCACAGATACGCAGTATTTT.

The chain has TRBV6-5 and TRBJ1-6; D is unresolved. The V gene lost 5 bases and the J gene lost 7 bases, with 12 bases spanning the gap. Per germline, CDR1 MNHEY and CDR2 SVGAGI. CDR3 size: 14 residues. CDR3 amino acids: CASSNLAGNSPLHF. The DNA for the CDR3 is TGTGCCAGCAGTAATCTGGCGGGAAATTCACCCCTCCACTTT.

V usage is TRBV11-3 and J usage is TRBJ2-3; TRBD1 aligns across 10 bases. After removal of 3 bases from V and 3 bases from J, the junction contained 6 bases not matched to a gene. The CDR3 runs to 16 residues. CDR1 and CDR2 (germline): SGHNT, YENEEA. The CDR3 nucleotides read TGTGCCAGCAGCTTCCCCGACAGGGGGCTTACAGATACGCAGTATTTT. It codes for CASSFPDRGLTDTQYF.

This rearrangement joins TRBV2 to TRBJ1-5; 7 nucleotides align to TRBD1. The length of the CDR3 is 17 residues. Unmatched junction bases numbered 12, after V lost 7 bases and J lost 0 bases. CDR1 SNHLY and CDR2 FYNNEI come from the germline V gene. The chain's CDR3 is CASNSDRVPYSNQPQHF. The CDR3 DNA reads as TGTGCCAGCAATTCAGACAGGGTTCCATATAGCAATCAGCCCCAGCATTTT.

This chain uses TRBV3-1 (or the pseudogene TRBV3-2) with TRBJ1-1, with 12 positions matching TRBD1. The CDR3 loop spans 14 amino acids. V dropped 4 bases and J dropped 11; count of bases not matched to a gene: 8. The germline V gene has CDR1 LGHDT and CDR2 YNNKEL (reference sequence). CDR3 nucleotide sequence: TGTGCCAGCAGCCGATTGGGGACAGGGGGCTGGGCTTTCTTT. It yields the protein CASSRLGTGGWAFF.

This clone was detected once. The genes are TRBV29-1 and TRBJ1-2; tentatively, D is TRBD1 (6 bases). The CDR3 consists of 11 residues. V lost 1 base and J lost 8, with 8 bases in between. The germline V gene encodes CDR1 SQVTM and CDR2 ANQGSEA. CDR3 sequence reads: CSVEGQVGYTF. The CDR3 nucleotides read TGCAGCGTTGAAGGACAGGTCGGCTACACCTTC.

Notes on this clone: The same CDR3 is also encoded by other DNA sequences in this sample. The chain couples TRBV3-1 (or the pseudogene TRBV3-2) to TRBJ1-1; D might be TRBD1 (6 bases). V gave up 1 base and J gave up 4 bases, with 10 bases separating them. From germline, CDR1 is LGHDT and CDR2 YNNKEL (reference sequence). The CDR3 consists of 14 residues. CDR3 region: CASSQGQGGTEAFF. The CDR3 DNA follows: TGTGCCAGCAGCCAAGGGCAAGGGGGCACTGAAGCTTTCTTT.

The J gene is TRBJ2-1, the V gene TRBV3-1 (or the pseudogene TRBV3-2), with TRBD2 matching 7 bases. CDR3 length equals 16 residues. Germline values: CDR1 LGHDT, CDR2 YNNKEL (reference sequence). J gave up 2 bases and V 4 bases, and 8 bases lay outside the gene matches. The CDR3 coding sequence is TGTGCCAGCAGCCCACAAGCGGGGTTAACCTACAATGAGCAGTTCTTC. As protein: CASSPQAGLTYNEQFF.